This T cell receptor beta chain stems from a study of post-analysis software for immune sequencing data. Only a few counts were recorded for this clonotype. Antigen specificity is unknown. This CDR3 has 13 residues. The V gene's germline CDR1 is SGHRS and CDR2 YFSETQ. With 2 bases removed from V and 3 bases from J, the gap between germline ends came to 9 bases. Study-wide results and limits: Patients with multiple sclerosis recorded significantly lower normalized Chao1 diversity than controls, the study found. In patients, about 5 TRBV segments were more frequent than in controls, with TRBV5-6, TRBV5-1 and TRBV20-1 among them. When the samples were clustered directly with F measure, those that had been prepared in the same batch showed strong co-clustering.

Unique-molecular-identifier-tagged TCR beta cDNA libraries were used. TCRdb re-called the PCR reads through MiXCR, storing one row per CDR3 protein. The sample shows about 820,000 distinct CDR3 sequences, roughly half of them seen only once. The chain links TRBV5-1 to TRBJ2-7; a weak D match, TRBD2 (5 bases). Sequencing was done on a sample of blood. The TCR was taken from a girl aged 10-17 years with multiple sclerosis. The DNA of the CDR3 is TGCGCCAGCAGCTTAGCGGAAAACTACGAGCAGTACTTC. Translating it yields CASSLAENYEQYF.